The entry that follows covers one T cell receptor beta chain sequence. The sample originates from a study of blood T cell repertoires in COVID-19. The length of the CDR3 is 12 residues. Germline lookup yields CDR1 SGHDT and CDR2 YYEEEE. Unmatched junction bases numbered 5, after V lost 4 bases and J lost 7 bases. Assay: immunoSEQ multiplex PCR; the TCRdb copy retains only in-frame clones and omits some. The table records about 150,000 clones, 80% to 90% of them present only once. This TCR was sampled from a man aged 18 to 35 with COVID-19, enrolled during active disease. This sequence joins TRBV5-6 and TRBJ2-7; 7 nucleotides line up with TRBD2. Sequenced material: peripheral blood. The CDR3 here is CASSPRTREQYF. The CDR3 bases are TGTGCCAGCAGCCCGAGGACTAGAGAGCAGTACTTC. Using reference TRBV5-6 and TRBJ2-7 for the parts outside the CDR3, the full variable domain is DAGVTQSPTHLIKTRGQQVTLRCSPKSGHDTVSWYQQALGQGPQFIFQYYEEEERQRGNFPDRFSGHQFPNYSSELNVNALLLGDSALYLCASSPRTREQYFGPGTRLTVT.